The clone carrying this T cell receptor beta chain has a single count. The antigen is unknown. A much larger clone lies a single base off, so this may be a read error. The data were taken from a study of glioma-infiltrating T cells. Looking at the study overall: Samples included WHO grade II oligodendrogliomas or astrocytomas and initial-diagnosis grade IV glioblastomas. Whole-study findings and limits: Tissue and blood shared very few CDR3 sequences. Shared blood CDR3 signature motifs marked patients with low tissue-blood divergence.

Using RNA template, CDR3s of TCR alpha and beta were amplified with iRepertoire arm-PCR. One-step reverse transcription and amplification started from about 100-400 ng of tissue mRNA or PBMC total RNA. TCRdb analysed the multiplex PCR reads with MiXCR anew, one entry per CDR3 protein. The sample yields more than 300,000 distinct CDR3 sequences, around 45% seen once. Germline values: CDR1 DFQATT, CDR2 SNEGSKA (reference sequence). CDR3 length: 14 residues. The chain is built from TRBV20-1 and TRBJ2-5, with D uncertain. The sequence was obtained from a human donor with low-grade glioma or glioblastoma, undergoing nonglioma brain surgery, or in good health (not recorded which). The source material was glioma tissue, nonneoplastic brain tissue, or PBMCs (not recorded which). CDR3 loop: CSARDLMLQETKYF. CDR3 in DNA: TGCAGTGCTAGAGATCTTATGTTACAAGAGACCAAGTACTTC.